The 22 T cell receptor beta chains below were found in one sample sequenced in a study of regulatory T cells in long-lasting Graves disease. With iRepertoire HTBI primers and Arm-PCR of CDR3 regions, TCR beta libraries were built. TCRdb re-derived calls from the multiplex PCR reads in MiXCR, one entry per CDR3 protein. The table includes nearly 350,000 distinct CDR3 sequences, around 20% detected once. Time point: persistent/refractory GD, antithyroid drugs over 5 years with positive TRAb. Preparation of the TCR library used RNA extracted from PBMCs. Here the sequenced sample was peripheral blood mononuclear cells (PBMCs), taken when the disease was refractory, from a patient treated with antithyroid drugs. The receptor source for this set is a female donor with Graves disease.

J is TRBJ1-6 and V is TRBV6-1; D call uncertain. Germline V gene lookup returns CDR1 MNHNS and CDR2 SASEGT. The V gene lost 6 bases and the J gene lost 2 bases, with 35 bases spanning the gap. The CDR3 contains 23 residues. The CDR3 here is CASSHPKRSPGTKPQPYNSPLHF. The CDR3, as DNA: TGTGCCAGCAGCCATCCAAAACGGTCTCCGGGAACAAAACCCCAACCCTATAATTCACCCCTCCACTTT.

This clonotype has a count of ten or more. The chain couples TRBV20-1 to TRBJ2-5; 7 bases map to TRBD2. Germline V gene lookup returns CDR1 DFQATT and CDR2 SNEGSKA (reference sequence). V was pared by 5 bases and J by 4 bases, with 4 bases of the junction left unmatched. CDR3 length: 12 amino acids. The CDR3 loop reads CSAPLAGETQYF. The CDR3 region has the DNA TGCAGTGCTCCGTTAGCGGGAGAGACCCAGTACTTC.

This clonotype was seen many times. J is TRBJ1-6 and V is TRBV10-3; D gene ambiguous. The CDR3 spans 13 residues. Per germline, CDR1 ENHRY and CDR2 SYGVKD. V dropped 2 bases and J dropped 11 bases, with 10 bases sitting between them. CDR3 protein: CAISEGGRPPLHF. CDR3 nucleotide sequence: TGTGCCATCAGTGAGGGTGGGAGGCCACCCCTCCACTTT.

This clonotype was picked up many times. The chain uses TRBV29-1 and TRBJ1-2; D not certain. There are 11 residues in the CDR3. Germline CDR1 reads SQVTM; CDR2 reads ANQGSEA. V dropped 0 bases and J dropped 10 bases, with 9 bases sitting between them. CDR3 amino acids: CSVEEPAAYTF. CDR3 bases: TGCAGCGTTGAAGAGCCCGCCGCCTACACCTTC.

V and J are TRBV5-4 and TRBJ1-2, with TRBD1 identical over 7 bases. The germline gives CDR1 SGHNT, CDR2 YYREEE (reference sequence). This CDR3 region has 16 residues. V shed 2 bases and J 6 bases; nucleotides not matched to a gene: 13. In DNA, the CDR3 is TGTGCCAGCAGCTTAGATCAAGGAAGGACAGGCCATGGCTACACCTTC. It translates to CASSLDQGRTGHGYTF. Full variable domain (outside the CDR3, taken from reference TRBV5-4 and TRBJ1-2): ETGVTQSPTHLIKTRGQQVTLRCSSQSGHNTVSWYQQALGQGPQFIFQYYREEENGRGNFPPRFSGLQFPNYSSELNVNALELDDSALYLCASSLDQGRTGHGYTFGSGTRLTVV.

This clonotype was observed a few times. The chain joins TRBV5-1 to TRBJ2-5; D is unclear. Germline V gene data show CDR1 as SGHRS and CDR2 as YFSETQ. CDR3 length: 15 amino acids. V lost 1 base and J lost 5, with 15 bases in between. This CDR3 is CASSLWSVPGETQYF. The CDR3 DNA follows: TGCGCCAGCAGCTTGTGGAGCGTCCCGGGTGAGACCCAGTACTTC. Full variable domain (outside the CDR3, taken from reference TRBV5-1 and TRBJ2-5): KAGVTQTPRYLIKTRGQQVTLSCSPISGHRSVSWYQQTPGQGLQFLFEYFSETQRNKGNFPGRFSGRQFSNSRSEMNVSTLELGDSALYLCASSLWSVPGETQYFGPGTRLLVL.

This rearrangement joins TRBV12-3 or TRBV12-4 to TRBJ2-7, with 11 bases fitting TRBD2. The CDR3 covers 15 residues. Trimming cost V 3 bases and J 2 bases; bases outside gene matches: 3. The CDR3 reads CASSLTSGVTYEQYF. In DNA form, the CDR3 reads TGTGCCAGCAGTTTGACTAGCGGGGTAACCTACGAGCAGTACTTC.

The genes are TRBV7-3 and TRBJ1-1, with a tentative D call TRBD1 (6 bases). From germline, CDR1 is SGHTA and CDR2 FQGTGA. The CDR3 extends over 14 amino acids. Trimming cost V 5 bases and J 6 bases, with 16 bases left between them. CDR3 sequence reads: CASSHTGRGAEAFF. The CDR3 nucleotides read TGTGCCAGCAGCCATACAGGGCGAGGCGCTGAAGCTTTCTTT.

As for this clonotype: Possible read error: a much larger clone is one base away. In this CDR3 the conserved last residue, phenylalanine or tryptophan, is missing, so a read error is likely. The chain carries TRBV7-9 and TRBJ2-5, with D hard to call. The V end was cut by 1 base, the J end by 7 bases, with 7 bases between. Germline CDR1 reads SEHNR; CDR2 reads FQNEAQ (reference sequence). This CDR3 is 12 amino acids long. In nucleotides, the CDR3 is TGTGCCAGCAGCTTAGGGACGGGGACCCAGTACTGC. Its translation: CASSLGTGTQYC.

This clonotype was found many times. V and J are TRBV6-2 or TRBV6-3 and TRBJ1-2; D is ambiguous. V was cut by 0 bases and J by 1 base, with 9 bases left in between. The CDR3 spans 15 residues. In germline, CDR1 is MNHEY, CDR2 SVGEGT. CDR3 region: CASSYSARGNYGYTF. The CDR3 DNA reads TGTGCCAGCAGTTACTCGGCGCGCGGTAACTATGGCTACACCTTC.

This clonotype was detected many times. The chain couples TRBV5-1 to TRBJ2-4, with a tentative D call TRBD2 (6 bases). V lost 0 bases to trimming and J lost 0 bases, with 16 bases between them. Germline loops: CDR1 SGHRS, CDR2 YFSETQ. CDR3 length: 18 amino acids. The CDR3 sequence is CASSLGLGLRIAKNIQYF. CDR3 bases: TGCGCCAGCAGCTTGGGGTTAGGACTAAGAATAGCCAAAAACATTCAGTACTTC.

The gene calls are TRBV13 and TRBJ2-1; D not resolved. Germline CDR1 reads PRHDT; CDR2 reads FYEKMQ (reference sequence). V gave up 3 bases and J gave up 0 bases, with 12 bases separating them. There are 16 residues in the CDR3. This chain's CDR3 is CASSFYGPHSYNEQFF. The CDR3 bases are TGTGCCAGCAGCTTCTATGGGCCCCACTCCTACAATGAGCAGTTCTTC.

CDR3 DNA sequence: TGTGCCAGCAGCGTCGCCCCCGTAGCAAACACCGGGGAGCTGTTTTTT. This translates into CASSVAPVANTGELFF. The chain employs TRBV7-8 and TRBJ2-2, with no clear D. Trimming removed 5 bases from V and 2 bases from J, with 15 bases in between. There are 16 residues in the CDR3. CDR1 and CDR2 from the germline V gene are SGHVS and FQNEAQ. Together with reference TRBV7-8 and TRBJ2-2, the CDR3 gives the full variable domain: GAGVSQSPRYKVAKRGQDVALRCDPISGHVSLFWYQQALGQGPEFLTYFQNEAQLDKSGLPSDRFFAERPEGSVSTLKIQRTQQEDSAVYLCASSVAPVANTGELFFGEGSRLTVL.

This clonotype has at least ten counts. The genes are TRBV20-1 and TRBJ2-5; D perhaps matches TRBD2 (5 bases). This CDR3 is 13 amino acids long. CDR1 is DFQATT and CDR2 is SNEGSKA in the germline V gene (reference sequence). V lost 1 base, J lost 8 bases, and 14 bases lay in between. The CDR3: CSARVPAGGTQYF. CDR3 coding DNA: TGCAGTGCTAGAGTCCCGGCAGGAGGTACCCAGTACTTC.

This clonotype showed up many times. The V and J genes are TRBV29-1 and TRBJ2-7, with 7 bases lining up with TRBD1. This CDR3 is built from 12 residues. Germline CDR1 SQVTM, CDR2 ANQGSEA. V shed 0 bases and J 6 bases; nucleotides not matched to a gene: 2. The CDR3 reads CSVEDAGGEQYF. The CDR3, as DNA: TGCAGCGTTGAAGATGCAGGGGGCGAGCAGTACTTC.

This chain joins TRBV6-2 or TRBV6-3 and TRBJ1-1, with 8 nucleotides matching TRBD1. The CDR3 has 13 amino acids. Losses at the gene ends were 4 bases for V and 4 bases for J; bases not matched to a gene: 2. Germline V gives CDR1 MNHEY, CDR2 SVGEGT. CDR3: CASSLTGATEAFF. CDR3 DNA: TGTGCCAGCAGTTTGACAGGGGCCACTGAAGCTTTCTTT.

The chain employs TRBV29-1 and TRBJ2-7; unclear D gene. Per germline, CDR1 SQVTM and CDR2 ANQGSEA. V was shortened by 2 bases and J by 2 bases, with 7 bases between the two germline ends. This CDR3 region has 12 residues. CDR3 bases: TGCAGCGTTGAACTAGTCCCCTACGAGCAGTACTTC. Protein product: CSVELVPYEQYF.

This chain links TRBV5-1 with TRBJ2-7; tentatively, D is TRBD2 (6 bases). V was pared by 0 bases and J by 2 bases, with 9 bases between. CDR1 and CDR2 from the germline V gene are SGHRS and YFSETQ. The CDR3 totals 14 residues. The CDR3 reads CASSLAGGAYEQYF. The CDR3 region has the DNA TGCGCCAGCAGCTTGGCTGGAGGGGCCTACGAGCAGTACTTC.

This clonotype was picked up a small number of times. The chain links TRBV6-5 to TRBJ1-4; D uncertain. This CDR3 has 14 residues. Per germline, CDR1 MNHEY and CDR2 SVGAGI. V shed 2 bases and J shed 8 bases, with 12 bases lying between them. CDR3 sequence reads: CASSYPPSEEKLFF. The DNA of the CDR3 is TGTGCCAGCAGTTACCCCCCATCGGAGGAAAAACTGTTTTTT.

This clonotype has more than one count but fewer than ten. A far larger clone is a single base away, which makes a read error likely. The CDR3 is CASVRGREYQETQYF. The CDR3 DNA reads TGTGCCAGCGTTCGGGGGAGGGAGTACCAAGAGACCCAGTACTTC. The chain has TRBV27 and TRBJ2-5, with 7 bases identical to TRBD2. The germline V gene has CDR1 MNHEY and CDR2 SMNVEV (reference sequence). V gave up 8 bases and J gave up 0 bases; unmatched junction bases: 9. The CDR3 runs 15 residues.

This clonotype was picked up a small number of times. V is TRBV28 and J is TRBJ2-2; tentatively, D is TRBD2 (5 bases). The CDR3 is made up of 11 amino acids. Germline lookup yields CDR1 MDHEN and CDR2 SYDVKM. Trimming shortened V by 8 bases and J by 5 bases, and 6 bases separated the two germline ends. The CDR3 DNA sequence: TGTGCCAGCGAGGGAACCGGGGAGCTGTTTTTT. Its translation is CASEGTGELFF. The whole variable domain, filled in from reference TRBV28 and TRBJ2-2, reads DVKVTQSSRYLVKRTGEKVFLECVQDMDHENMFWYRQDPGLGLRLIYFSYDVKMKEKGDIPEGYSVSREKKERFSLILESASTNQTSMYLCASEGTGELFFGEGSRLTVL.

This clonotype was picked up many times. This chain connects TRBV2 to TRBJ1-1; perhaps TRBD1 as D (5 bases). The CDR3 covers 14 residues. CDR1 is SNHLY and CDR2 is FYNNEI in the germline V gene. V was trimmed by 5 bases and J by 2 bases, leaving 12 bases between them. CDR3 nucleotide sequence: TGTGCCAGCAGTTTCGTAGGACAAAACACTGAAGCTTTCTTT. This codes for CASSFVGQNTEAFF. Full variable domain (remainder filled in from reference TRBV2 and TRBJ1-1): EPEVTQTPSHQVTQMGQEVILRCVPISNHLYFYWYRQILGQKVEFLVSFYNNEISEKSEIFDDQFSVERPDGSNFTLKIRSTKLEDSAMYFCASSFVGQNTEAFFGQGTRLTVV.